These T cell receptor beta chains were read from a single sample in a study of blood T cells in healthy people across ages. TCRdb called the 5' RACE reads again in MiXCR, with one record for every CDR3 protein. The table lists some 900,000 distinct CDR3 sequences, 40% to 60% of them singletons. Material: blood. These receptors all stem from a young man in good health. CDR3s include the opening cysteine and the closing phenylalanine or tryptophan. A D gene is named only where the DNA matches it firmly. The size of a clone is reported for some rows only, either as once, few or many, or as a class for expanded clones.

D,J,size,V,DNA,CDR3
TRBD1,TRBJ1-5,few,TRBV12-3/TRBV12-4,TGTGCCAGCAGTTTAGAAGGAGGGGGCGGCAATCAGCCCCAGCATTTT,CASSLEGGGGNQPQHF
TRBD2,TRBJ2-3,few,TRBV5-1,TGCGCCAGCAGCTTGGATAGCGGGGGGGTTCCAGATACGCAGTATTTT,CASSLDSGGVPDTQYF
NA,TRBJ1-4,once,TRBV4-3,TGCGCCAGCAGCCAAGAATGGGTCAGGGGCAGGAATGAAAAACTGTTTTTT,CASSQEWVRGRNEKLFF
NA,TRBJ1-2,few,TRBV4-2,TGTGCCAGCAGCCAAGATCGGGGATGGGGAGCGACGAATGGCTACACCTTC,CASSQDRGWGATNGYTF
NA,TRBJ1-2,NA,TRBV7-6,TGTGCCAGCAGCTTAAAGGCGACGGACTATGGCTACACCTTC,CASSLKATDYGYTF
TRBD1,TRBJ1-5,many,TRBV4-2,TGTGCCAGCAGCCCTTCCTTGGGACAGGGAAATCAGCCCCAGCATTTT,CASSPSLGQGNQPQHF
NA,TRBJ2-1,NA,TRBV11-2,TGTGCCAGCAGCCTGCTGAGGGGGGCCGGCTACAATGAGCAGTTCTTC,CASSLLRGAGYNEQFF
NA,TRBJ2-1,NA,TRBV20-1,TGCAGTGCTTCTGGCAGGGCCCATCATGAGCAGTTCTTC,CSASGRAHHEQFF
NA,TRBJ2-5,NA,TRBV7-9,TGTGCCAGCAGCTCTGCACAGGGCGCAGATGGGACCCAGTACTTC,CASSSAQGADGTQYF
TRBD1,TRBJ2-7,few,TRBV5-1,TGCGCCAGCAGCTGGACAGGGTTCGGCTCCTACGAGCAGTACTTC,CASSWTGFGSYEQYF
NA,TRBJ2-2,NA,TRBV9,TGTGCCAGCACCGATCACACCGGGGAGCTGTTTTTT,CASTDHTGELFF
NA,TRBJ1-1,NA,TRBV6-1,TGTGCCAGCTTTATGAACACTGAAGCTTTCTTT,CASFMNTEAFF
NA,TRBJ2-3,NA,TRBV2,TGTGCCAGCAGTGAAGGGCGGGGACCAGATACGCAGTATTTT,CASSEGRGPDTQYF
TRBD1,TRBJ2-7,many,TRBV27,TGTGCCAGCTGGGACAGGGAAGGGTACGAGCAGTACTTC,CASWDREGYEQYF
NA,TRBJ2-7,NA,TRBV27,TGTGCCAGCAGTCAACAGGGAAACGAGCAGTACTTC,CASSQQGNEQYF
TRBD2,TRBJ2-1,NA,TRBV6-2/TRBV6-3,TGTGCCAGCAGTCAGCCTCTAGCGGGGCGAGGGAATGAGCAGTTCTTC,CASSQPLAGRGNEQFF
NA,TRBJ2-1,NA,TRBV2,TGTGCCAGCAGCGAGGCAGTCAATGAGCAGTTCTTC,CASSEAVNEQFF
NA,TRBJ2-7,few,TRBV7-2,TGTGCCAGCAGCTTAGTCGGCGGAACCGCCAGCTCCTACGAGCAGTACTTC,CASSLVGGTASSYEQYF
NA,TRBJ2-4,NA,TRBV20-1,TGCAGTGCTAGAGACCCCGGACTAGGGGGAATAAACATTCAGTACTTC,CSARDPGLGGINIQYF
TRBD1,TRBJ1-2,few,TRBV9,TGTGCCAGCAGCGAGGGACAGACTAACTATGGCTACACCTTC,CASSEGQTNYGYTF
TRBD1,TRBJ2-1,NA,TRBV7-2,TGTGCCAGCAGCCCGCCCGGGACAGCGAACAATGAGCAGTTCTTC,CASSPPGTANNEQFF
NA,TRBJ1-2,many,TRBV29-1,TGCAGCGTTGAAAAACAGACAGGACTCAACTATGGCTACACCTTC,CSVEKQTGLNYGYTF
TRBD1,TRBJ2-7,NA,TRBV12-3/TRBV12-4,TGTGCCAGCAGTTCAGGACAGGGGGCTGAGCAGTACTTC,CASSSGQGAEQYF
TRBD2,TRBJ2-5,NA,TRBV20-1,TGCAGTGCTAGACTAGCCCGACTAGCGGGTCCGACCCAGTACTTC,CSARLARLAGPTQYF
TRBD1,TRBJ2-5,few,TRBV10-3,TGTGCCATCAGGGACAGGGGCCAAGAGACCCAGTACTTC,CAIRDRGQETQYF
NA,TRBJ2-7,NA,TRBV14,TGTGCCAGCAGCCAAGACTGGGCGAGGCACGAGCAGTACTTC,CASSQDWARHEQYF
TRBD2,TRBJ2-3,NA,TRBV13,TGTGCCAGCAGCTCATCGCCGGGACTAGCTTTACCAGATACGCAGTATTTT,CASSSSPGLALPDTQYF
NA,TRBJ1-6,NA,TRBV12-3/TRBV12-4,TGTGCCAGCAGGTCGGCGGGCCCTTCACCCCTCCACTTT,CASRSAGPSPLHF
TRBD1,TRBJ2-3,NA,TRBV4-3,TGCGCCAGCAGCCAAGGGGGGACAGGTCCTGGACATACGCAGTATTTT,CASSQGGTGPGHTQYF
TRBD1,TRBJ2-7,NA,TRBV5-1,TGCGCCAGCAGCCCCATTCAGGGGGCCGGTGCCTACGAGCAGTACTTC,CASSPIQGAGAYEQYF
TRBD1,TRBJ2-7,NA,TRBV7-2,TGTGCCAGCAGCCAATTTGGGACAGCGAGCTCCTACGAGCAGTACTTC,CASSQFGTASSYEQYF
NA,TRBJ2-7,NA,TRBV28,TGTGCCAGCAGTTCAGGGTCCCCCCGCGAGCAGTACTTC,CASSSGSPREQYF
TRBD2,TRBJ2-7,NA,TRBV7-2,TGTGCCAGCAGCTTAGGAGTGGCGGGGGGGCCTTACGAGCAGTACTTC,CASSLGVAGGPYEQYF
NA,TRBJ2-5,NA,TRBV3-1,TGTGCCAGCAACGATGACAGAAAAATCCAAGAGACCCAGTACTTC,CASNDDRKIQETQYF
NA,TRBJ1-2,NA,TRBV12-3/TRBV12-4,TGTGCCAGCCGAGTTGCCTCGGACATAGTTGGCTACACCTTC,CASRVASDIVGYTF
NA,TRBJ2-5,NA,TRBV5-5,TGTGCCAGCAGCTTGGACGGCAGGGTACAAGAGACCCAGTACTTC,CASSLDGRVQETQYF
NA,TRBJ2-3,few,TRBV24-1,TGTGCCACCAGTGATCCCCCGCTGGATACGCAGTATTTT,CATSDPPLDTQYF
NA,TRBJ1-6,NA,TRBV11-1,TGTGCCAGCAGCTTATCCGCGGGGAATAATTCACCCCTCCACTTT,CASSLSAGNNSPLHF
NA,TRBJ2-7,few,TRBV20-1,TGCAGTGCTATGGGGGGTAGCTCCTACGAGCAGTACTTC,CSAMGGSSYEQYF
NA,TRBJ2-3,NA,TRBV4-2,TGTGCCAGCAGCCAGCAGACAGGAATCACAGATACGCAGTATTTT,CASSQQTGITDTQYF
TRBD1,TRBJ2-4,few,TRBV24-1,TGTGCCACCAGTGATCACCCCACAGGGGGCAGAACCATTCAGTACTTC,CATSDHPTGGRTIQYF
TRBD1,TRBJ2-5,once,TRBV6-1,TGTGCCAGCAGCCGGGACAGGGTCCCGAAAGAGACCCAGTACTTC,CASSRDRVPKETQYF
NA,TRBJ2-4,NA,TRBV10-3,TGTGCCACCGGGAATGACAAAAACATTCAGTACTTC,CATGNDKNIQYF
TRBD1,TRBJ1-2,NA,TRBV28,TGTGCCAGCAGTACCCCAGCGCAGGGGGCCGGGGGCTACACCTTC,CASSTPAQGAGGYTF
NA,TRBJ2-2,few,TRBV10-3,TGTGCCATCAGTGAATCAGGGGTGAACACCGGGGAGCTGTTTTTT,CAISESGVNTGELFF
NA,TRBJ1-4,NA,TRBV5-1,TGCGCCAGCAGCTTACTAGGGGGAGGGCAAGAAAAACTGTTTTTT,CASSLLGGGQEKLFF
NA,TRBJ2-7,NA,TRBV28,TGTGCCAGCAGTTTCCCCTCCGGAGGAGGGCGAGGGTCCTACGAGCAGTACTTC,CASSFPSGGGRGSYEQYF
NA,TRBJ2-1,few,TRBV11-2,TGTGCCAGCAGCTTAATGAGGCAGGTATTGGGCAATGAGCAGTTCTTC,CASSLMRQVLGNEQFF
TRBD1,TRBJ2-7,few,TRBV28,TGTGCCAGCAGTCCTTCCCCGGACAGGGGGCGTAGCGAGCAGTACTTC,CASSPSPDRGRSEQYF
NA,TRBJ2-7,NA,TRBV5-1,TGCGCCAGCAGCGTCGAGGGGGGTGCTACCTACGAGCAGTACTTC,CASSVEGGATYEQYF